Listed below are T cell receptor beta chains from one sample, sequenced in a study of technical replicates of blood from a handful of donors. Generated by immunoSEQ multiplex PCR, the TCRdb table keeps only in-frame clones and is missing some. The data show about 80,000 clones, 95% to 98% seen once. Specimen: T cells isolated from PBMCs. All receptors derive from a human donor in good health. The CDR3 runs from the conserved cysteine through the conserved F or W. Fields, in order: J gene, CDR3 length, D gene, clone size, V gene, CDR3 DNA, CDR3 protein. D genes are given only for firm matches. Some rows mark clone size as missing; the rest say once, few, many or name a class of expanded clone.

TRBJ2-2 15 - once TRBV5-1 TGCGCCAGCAGCTTAGTACAGGAGAACACCGGGGAGCTGTTTTTT CASSLVQENTGELFF
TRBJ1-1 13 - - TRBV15 TGTGCCACCAGCACTATAGGGAGCGCTGAAGCTTTCTTT CATSTIGSAEAFF
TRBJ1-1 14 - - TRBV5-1 TGCGCCAGCAGCTTGGAAAGACCGCGGGCTGAAGCTTTCTTT CASSLERPRAEAFF
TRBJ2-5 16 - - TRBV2 TGTGCCAGCTCCCACAAAACGGGGGTGTATGGGGAGACCCAGTACTTC CASSHKTGVYGETQYF
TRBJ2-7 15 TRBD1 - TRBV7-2 TGTGCCAGCAGCCTACTGACAGGGGTATTCTACGAGCAGTACTTC CASSLLTGVFYEQYF
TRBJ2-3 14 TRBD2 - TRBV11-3 TGTGCCAGCAGCTCCGGGGGGTTGACAGATACGCAGTATTTT CASSSGGLTDTQYF
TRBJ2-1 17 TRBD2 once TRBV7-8 TGTGCCAGCAGCCCCATCCGGGGGAGGGCGTTCTACAATGAGCAGTTCTTC CASSPIRGRAFYNEQFF
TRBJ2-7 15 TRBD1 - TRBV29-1 TGCAGCGTTGAAGAGGCAGGACAGGGGCTTTTCGAGCAGTACTTC CSVEEAGQGLFEQYF
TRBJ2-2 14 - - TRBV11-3 TGTGCCAGCAGATCGAGAAGCGGGTCCGGGGAGCTGTTTTTT CASRSRSGSGELFF
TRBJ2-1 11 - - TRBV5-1 TGCGCCAGCAGCCCATCCAATGAGCAGTTCTTC CASSPSNEQFF
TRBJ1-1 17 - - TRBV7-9 TGTGCCAGCAGCTTGAGCAAGTTTTGGGGAGGGAACACTGAAGCTTTCTTT CASSLSKFWGGNTEAFF
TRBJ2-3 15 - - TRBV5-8 TGTGCCAGCAGCTTCCGACAGCTCAGCACAGATACGCAGTATTTT CASSFRQLSTDTQYF
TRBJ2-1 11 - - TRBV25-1 TGTGCCAGCAGTGACCCATTTAGGCAGTTCTTC CASSDPFRQFF
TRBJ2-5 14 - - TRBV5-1 TGCGCCAGCAGCTTTACAGCCAACCAAGAGACCCAGTACTTC CASSFTANQETQYF
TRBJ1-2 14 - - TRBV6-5 TGTGCCAGCAGTCCTCGTCAGGGGTCGGGTGGCTACACCTTC CASSPRQGSGGYTF
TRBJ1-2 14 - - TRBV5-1 TGCGCCAGCAGCTTGGAGGGGCGCTTCTATGGCTACACCTTC CASSLEGRFYGYTF
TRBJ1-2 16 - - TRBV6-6 TGTGCCAGCAGTTCCCAAATCGGACAGCCAAAGTATGGCTACACCTTC CASSSQIGQPKYGYTF
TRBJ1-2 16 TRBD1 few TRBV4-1 TGCGCCAGCAGCCACCACATGAGGGGGCATGACTATGGCTACACCTTC CASSHHMRGHDYGYTF
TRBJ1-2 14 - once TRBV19 TGTGCCAGTATCGACCGGCGGGGGGTGGATGGCTACACCTTC CASIDRRGVDGYTF
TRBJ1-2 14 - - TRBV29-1 TGCAGCGTGGGGTTCGGACAAGGGGGATTTGGCTACACCTTC CSVGFGQGGFGYTF
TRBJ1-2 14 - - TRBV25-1 TGTGCCAGCAGTCATGGGGGCACGGGCTATGGCTACACCTTC CASSHGGTGYGYTF
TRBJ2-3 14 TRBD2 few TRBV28 TGTGCCAGCAGTTTGGGACTAGCAATAGATACGCAGTATTTT CASSLGLAIDTQYF
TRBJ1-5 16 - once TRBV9 TGTGCCAGCAGCGTAGGTCCCGGGGGTAGCAATCAGCCCCAGCATTTT CASSVGPGGSNQPQHF
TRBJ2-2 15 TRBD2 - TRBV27 TGTGCCAGCAGTCCCTGGACTAGCGGTACCGGGGAGCTGTTTTTT CASSPWTSGTGELFF